The present entry profiles one T cell receptor beta chain with its context. No antigen is known for it. Base qualities are not recorded, but no much larger clone differs from it by a single base. Measured from the cysteine to the phenylalanine, the CDR3 is 11 residues long. Kept here is only the CDR3 DNA, which spans 33 bases and is read in frame from base 1. Cut back by 7 bases and 1 base, the V and J ends lie 7 bases apart. The germline V gene sets CDR1 to SQVTM and CDR2 to ANQGSEA. Donors were healthy HIV-negative adults with no recently reported acute infections or vaccinations. Every donor was a Caucasian adult living in Nashville, Tennessee, USA. Magnetic negative selection was used to enrich CD4+ T cells, after which naive cells were positively selected on CD45RA and the negative fraction became the memory subset. Blood was collected by leukapheresis, and PBMCs were isolated by Ficoll-Histopaque density gradient centrifugation and then cryopreserved in liquid nitrogen vapor phase. Analytical flow cytometry was used to check the purity and quantity of every magnetically sorted T cell population. Genomic DNA was isolated from each sorted fraction and quantified by UV absorbance on a Nanodrop 2000c.

Using the deep immunoSEQ assay, multiplex PCR amplified TCR CDR3 regions from genomic DNA. Extracted genomic DNA from each cell subset was spread evenly across all wells of several immunoSEQ 96-well plates, with each plate serving as a replicate. Each replicate PCR for sorted subsets received around 0.2 ug genomic DNA, equal to roughly 30,000 T cell genomes. Purified libraries were quantified with a Qubit 3.0 fluorometer, sized on a Bioanalyzer 2100, and re-quantified with the KAPA Library Quantification kit. Every immunoSEQ 96-well plate was sequenced on a dedicated single-read 150-cycle Illumina NextSeq 550 flow cell. The study's own analysis went as follows. Because the immunoSEQ output included only junctional sequences and no quality scores, the filtering could not be the same as the filtering used for full-length reads. Sequences were annotated with PyIR, a Python wrapper for IgBLAST v1.9, using IMGT germline references to assign V/J genes and CDR3. Reads were filtered out if the reads had weak V/J assignments (E-value above 1e-6), no CDR3, stop codons, out-of-frame junctions, or ambiguous translated residues. V3J clonotypes were defined by identical inferred V gene, J gene, and CDR3 amino acid sequence. To compute the percentage overlap between repertoires, the number of shared unique clonotypes was divided by the size of the smaller repertoire. Three approaches were used to assess repertoire richness: RTK rarefaction, the Chao1 estimator, and Recon v2.1 estimates of unobserved clonotypes. OLGA was used to compute generation probabilities for all TCRbeta clonotypes that the gDNA method yielded from a handful of donors. This is the immuneACCESS table as TCRdb keeps it, with only in-frame sequences that have V and J called. A part of the clones is gone; compared with another copy, unresolved V genes explain less than half, and the rest is unexplained. Clone size and V and J calls were adopted from that table, with D and trimming inferred from the DNA. Counted in this sample were 950,000 to 1,100,000 clones; 75% to 85% of them appeared once. Together, the top ten hold around 0.61% of the sample.

The sample comes from a study of shared clonotypes between healthy human individuals (dated by TCRdb to 2019 to 2021). Regarding the research as a whole: Two women and a few men aged 18 to 49 years were included in the cohort. Each donor's leukapheresis produced roughly between roughly 0.94 and 9.5 billion PBMCs. To increase sequencing depth and limit assay-specific biases, TCR repertoire library preparation and sequencing were carried out by different laboratories using diverse techniques. The study deeply sequenced blood TCR repertoires of about 5 healthy adults to estimate repertoire size and the extent of clonotype sharing between individuals. For each donor, CD4 naive and CD4 memory were each given three plates, CD8 naive was given two plates, and CD8 memory was given one plate.

General findings and caveats noted by the study authors: Sampling was restricted to blood, and TCR repertoires in tissues likely differ from the TCR repertoires found in blood. The small number of donors limited the genetic and exposure-history diversity represented. Rarefaction of sorted-subset datasets indicated incomplete sequencing despite the large sequencing depth. Sharing across four donors was observed for 5% to 6.5% of naive CD4, under 4% of naive CD8, 2.3% of memory CD4, and around 0.44% of memory CD8 clonotypes. Pairwise subsampling led to the expectation that sequencing depth would affect the degree of clonotype sharing among donors. Larger estimated clonotype richness was generally found for naive subsets than for memory subsets. Compared with non-shared clonotypes, the clonotypes found in all four sorted-subset donors had higher generation probabilities.

This sequence uses TRBV29-1 and TRBJ1-1, with the D gene uncertain. Sequencing used memory CD4+ T cells from PBMCs. The sample's cell subset or site, from its label and the paper: CD45RA-negative fraction. This TCR derives from a man younger than 30 in good health. Some clones in this sample may be carry-over from other donors' samples. Here the CDR3 is given as CSAGWNTEAFF. In nucleotide form, the sequence is TGCAGCGCTGGTTGGAACACTGAAGCTTTCTTT.